These 30 T cell receptor beta chains share one sample of origin, sequenced in a study of blood T cell repertoires in COVID-19. Here immunoSEQ multiplex PCR was the method, and the copy in TCRdb shows in-frame clones only, minus some. The repertoire holds some 60,000 clones, with approximately 78% as singletons. Sequenced sample: peripheral blood. The source of these receptors is a human donor in a cohort sampled during active COVID-19.

This clone is judged medium-sized (0.01 to 0.1%). The chain carries TRBV10-2 and TRBJ1-5, with a possible D match to TRBD1 (5 bases). V was clipped by 4 bases and J by 7 bases, with 14 bases between them. The CDR3 consists of 14 residues. The germline V gene encodes CDR1 WSHSY and CDR2 SAAADI. The CDR3 coding sequence is TGCGCCAGCAGTGGCTCAGGGATGTACCAGCCCCAGCATTTT. Residues: CASSGSGMYQPQHF.

This clone was counted a few times. The gene calls are TRBV4-1 and TRBJ2-7; perhaps TRBD2 as D (6 bases). Looked up from germline, CDR1 is MGHRA and CDR2 is YSYEKL. The CDR3 is 16 residues long. V lost 0 bases, J lost 1 base, and 13 bases lay in between. In DNA, the CDR3 is TGCGCCAGCAGCCAAGATGTGGCCGGGGGTTCCTACGAGCAGTACTTC. This gives the protein CASSQDVAGGSYEQYF.

The chain combines TRBV4-1 with TRBJ2-1, with 10 bases lining up with TRBD1. The V gene's germline CDR1 is MGHRA and CDR2 YSYEKL. CDR3 size: 18 residues. The ends lost 2 bases at V and 3 bases at J; junction bases unmatched: 10. The CDR3: CASSQRPGTGDFYNEQFF. The CDR3 DNA is TGCGCCAGCAGCCAACGGCCCGGGACAGGGGATTTCTACAATGAGCAGTTCTTC.

This clone was observed a few times. The V call is TRBV3-1 (or the pseudogene TRBV3-2), the J call TRBJ2-1, with D tentatively TRBD2 (6 bases). The germline V and J ends were trimmed by 1 base and 2 bases, with 15 bases remaining between them. This CDR3 is 17 amino acids long. Germline CDR1 and CDR2: LGHDT and YNNKEL (reference sequence). The CDR3 region has the DNA TGTGCCAGCAGCCAAGCCCCCGGGGGAACGGCCTACAATGAGCAGTTCTTC. Its translation is CASSQAPGGTAYNEQFF.

The V and J genes are TRBV11-2 and TRBJ1-2; the D gene is possibly TRBD1 (5 bases). V shed 1 base and J shed 5 bases, with 14 bases lying between them. The CDR3 totals 15 residues. Germline CDR1 and CDR2: SGHAT and FQNNGV. This CDR3 reads CASSLGIQGSYGYTF. The CDR3 nucleotides are TGTGCCAGCAGCTTAGGTATTCAGGGTAGTTATGGCTACACCTTC.

This clone was seen once. The V gene is TRBV7-9, the J gene TRBJ1-2; D possibly corresponds to TRBD1 (5 bases). Germline CDR1 is SEHNR and CDR2 is FQNEAQ (reference sequence). The CDR3 consists of 13 residues. V was clipped by 1 base and J by 5 bases, with 8 bases between them. The CDR3 DNA is TGTGCCAGCAGCTTAGATCAGGGATATGGCTACACCTTC. This encodes CASSLDQGYGYTF.

The CDR3 loop reads CASSSSGTADTQYF. The CDR3 DNA follows: TGTGCCAGCAGTTCGAGCGGGACGGCAGATACGCAGTATTTT. The chain is built from TRBV28 and TRBJ2-3; TRBD2 agrees at 7 bases. There are 14 residues in the CDR3. Looked up from germline, CDR1 is MDHEN and CDR2 is SYDVKM. V dropped 4 bases and J dropped 4; count of bases not matched to a gene: 5. Full variable domain (rest looked up from reference TRBV28 and TRBJ2-3): DVKVTQSSRYLVKRTGEKVFLECVQDMDHENMFWYRQDPGLGLRLIYFSYDVKMKEKGDIPEGYSVSREKKERFSLILESASTNQTSMYLCASSSSGTADTQYFGPGTRLTVL.

This chain links TRBV6-5 with TRBJ2-7, with 7 positions matching TRBD1. CDR1 and CDR2 from the germline V gene are MNHEY and SVGAGI. Trimming took 4 bases from V and 0 from J; bases not matched to a gene: 6. The CDR3 sequence is 15 residues long. The CDR3 bases are TGTGCCAGCAGTTGGGGGACAGAGAGCTCCTACGAGCAGTACTTC. Its protein is CASSWGTESSYEQYF.

This sequence joins TRBV6-5 and TRBJ2-5; 9 positions agree with TRBD2. V shed 8 bases and J 5 bases; nucleotides not matched to a gene: 6. In germline, CDR1 is MNHEY, CDR2 SVGAGI. The CDR3 length is 13 residues. CDR3 coding DNA: TGTGCCAGCCGGCGGGGGGGAGCTGAGACCCAGTACTTC. Its protein product is CASRRGGAETQYF.

CDR3 DNA: TGTGCCAGTAGATCGGGTGGCGCGGGGGCGAACACTGAAGCTTTCTTT. The encoded protein is CASRSGGAGANTEAFF. The chain has TRBV19 and TRBJ1-1, with D tentatively TRBD1 (6 bases). This CDR3 has 16 residues. Trimming removed 6 bases from V and 1 base from J, with 18 bases in between. CDR1 is LNHDA and CDR2 is SQIVND in the germline V gene (reference sequence).

The chain is built from TRBV19 and TRBJ2-3; unclear D gene. V was pared by 5 bases and J by 0 bases, with 15 bases between. Germline assignment: CDR1 LNHDA and CDR2 SQIVND (reference sequence). This CDR3 comprises 16 residues. The CDR3 DNA follows: TGTGCCAGTAGTGGAGAAAGCCACCCTAGCACAGATACGCAGTATTTT. Translated, it gives CASSGESHPSTDTQYF.

The chain couples TRBV10-3 to TRBJ1-5; maybe TRBD1 (5 bases). The germline V and J ends were trimmed by 7 bases and 0 bases, with 10 bases remaining between them. Germline CDR1 reads ENHRY; CDR2 reads SYGVKD. CDR3 length: 14 residues. The DNA for the CDR3 is TGTGCCATCAATACAGGTGATAGCAATCAGCCCCAGCATTTT. Amino acids: CAINTGDSNQPQHF.

V gene TRBV5-4 combines with J gene TRBJ2-3; D possibly corresponds to TRBD2 (5 bases). V was pared by 4 bases and J by 3 bases, with 12 bases between. This CDR3 spans 14 amino acids. Germline CDR1 is SGHNT and CDR2 is YYREEE (reference sequence). The CDR3 DNA reads as TGTGCCAGCAGCGGTGGTTCGGGGACAGATACGCAGTATTTT. It specifies CASSGGSGTDTQYF.

The chain joins TRBV5-1 to TRBJ2-1, with 10 bases aligning to TRBD1. The trim removed 4 bases at V and 1 base at J, leaving 8 bases unmatched. Germline values: CDR1 SGHRS, CDR2 YFSETQ. The CDR3 runs 17 residues. The CDR3 is CASSNGDRGLSYNEQFF. The CDR3 DNA is TGCGCCAGCAGCAACGGGGACAGGGGACTTTCCTACAATGAGCAGTTCTTC.

This chain uses TRBV2 with TRBJ2-2; D is undetermined. V was clipped by 1 base and J by 0 bases, with 3 bases between them. Germline-derived CDR1 and CDR2 are SNHLY and FYNNEI. The CDR3 length is 14 residues. CDR3 sequence reads: CASSEGANTGELFF. CDR3 bases: TGTGCCAGCAGTGAAGGAGCGAACACCGGGGAGCTGTTTTTT.

The rearrangement joins TRBV21-1 to TRBJ2-7; the table's D gene call, TRBD1, was not cross checked with the DNA. TRBV21-1 is a listed pseudogene. The length of the CDR3 is 14 residues. The CDR3 region has the DNA TGTGCCAGCAGTGGGACAGGGGAAATTGGCGAGCAGTACGTC. This codes for CASSGTGEIGEQYV.

The genes are TRBV16 and TRBJ1-6, with a possible D match to TRBD1 (6 bases). The CDR3 loop spans 18 amino acids. Germline lookup yields CDR1 KGHSY and CDR2 FQNENV. V lost 2 bases and J lost 9, with 23 bases in between. CDR3: CASSQTNRGAGVSSPLHF. CDR3 DNA sequence: TGTGCCAGCAGCCAAACTAATAGGGGCGCAGGGGTTAGTTCACCCCTCCACTTT. Drawing the rest from reference TRBV16 and TRBJ1-6, the complete variable domain is GEEVAQTPKHLVRGEGQKAKLYCAPIKGHSYVFWYQQVLKNEFKFLISFQNENVFDETGMPKERFSAKCLPNSPCSLEIQATKLEDSAVYFCASSQTNRGAGVSSPLHFGNGTRLTVT.

The table lists this clone with a few counts. This rearrangement joins TRBV10-3 to TRBJ1-5; TRBD1 might be the D (6 bases). Between the trimmed V and J ends, which lost 3 bases and 0 bases, there was a span of 12 bases. This CDR3 region has 16 residues. Looked up from germline, CDR1 is ENHRY and CDR2 is SYGVKD. Written as DNA, the CDR3 is TGTGCCATCAGTGAAGGGGGGGGTTCTAGCAATCAGCCCCAGCATTTT. This codes for CAISEGGGSSNQPQHF.

The genes are TRBV6-2 or TRBV6-3 and TRBJ2-3, with 9 nucleotides matching TRBD1. Trimming cost V 6 bases and J 4 bases; bases outside gene matches: 14. The CDR3 sequence is 17 residues long. Germline V CDR1 and CDR2: MNHEY, SVGEGT. The CDR3 DNA sequence: TGTGCCAGCAGCTCACCCACCCGGACAGGGGAGGCAGATACGCAGTATTTT. This gives the protein CASSSPTRTGEADTQYF.

This clone was picked up one time. The J gene is TRBJ1-1, the V gene TRBV7-4; D remains ambiguous. The germline gives CDR1 SGHVT, CDR2 SQSDAQ. The CDR3 length is 9 residues. CDR3 sequence (DNA): TGTACTTTAAACACTGAAGCTTTCTTT. Translated, it gives CTLNTEAFF.

The chain recombines TRBV14 with TRBJ2-2; no firm D call. Trimming cost V 0 bases and J 0 bases, with 8 bases left between them. The CDR3 runs 16 residues. CDR1 and CDR2 from the germline V gene are SGHDN and FVKESK. The CDR3 region is CASSQDWAANTGELFF. CDR3 in DNA: TGTGCCAGCAGCCAAGATTGGGCAGCGAACACCGGGGAGCTGTTTTTT. Based on the CDR3 plus reference TRBV14 and TRBJ2-2, the full variable domain is EAGVTQFPSHSVIEKGQTVTLRCDPISGHDNLYWYRRVMGKEIKFLLHFVKESKQDESGMPNNRFLAERTGGTYSTLKVQPAELEDSGVYFCASSQDWAANTGELFFGEGSRLTVL.

The CDR3 spells CASSHRTGTNTEAFF. The CDR3 DNA sequence: TGTGCCAGCAGCCACAGGACAGGGACGAACACTGAAGCTTTCTTT. The V gene is TRBV7-6, the J gene TRBJ1-1; 8 bases are shared with TRBD1. Trimming took 5 bases from V and 1 from J; bases not matched to a gene: 6. Germline CDR1 SGHVS, CDR2 FNYEAQ. The CDR3 runs to 15 residues.

In nucleotides, the CDR3 is TGTGCCAGTGGACCCTGGGGCGGGAACACTGAAGCTTTCTTT. It encodes CASGPWGGNTEAFF. This chain connects TRBV19 to TRBJ1-1, with D maybe TRBD1 (5 bases). The CDR3 consists of 14 residues. V was clipped by 8 bases and J by 1 base, with 14 bases between them. Germline lookup yields CDR1 LNHDA and CDR2 SQIVND (reference sequence).

The chain uses TRBV24-1 and TRBJ2-2; TRBD1 aligns across 7 bases. The CDR3 contains 15 residues. Germline-derived CDR1 and CDR2 are KGHDR and SFDVKD. V dropped 3 bases and J dropped 3; count of bases not matched to a gene: 3. CDR3 DNA: TGTGCCACCAGTGATGGGGACAGAGACACCGGGGAGCTGTTTTTT. Translating gives CATSDGDRDTGELFF.

This clone was seen a handful of times. The rearrangement joins TRBV19 to TRBJ2-1, with D possibly TRBD1 on 5 matching bases. CDR3 length equals 12 residues. Germline loops: CDR1 LNHDA, CDR2 SQIVND (reference sequence). Trimming removed 2 bases at V and 10 bases at J, with 9 bases between. The CDR3 here is CASSIQGKEQFF. The CDR3 DNA follows: TGTGCCAGTAGTATACAGGGAAAGGAGCAGTTCTTC.

The CDR3 region is CASSLAGVVFDTQYF. CDR3 nucleotide sequence: TGCGCCAGCAGCTTGGCGGGGGTGGTTTTCGATACGCAGTATTTT. The V call is TRBV5-1, the J call TRBJ2-3, with D tentatively TRBD2 (6 bases). Germline V gene data show CDR1 as SGHRS and CDR2 as YFSETQ. Trimming shortened V by 0 bases and J by 6 bases, and 14 bases separated the two germline ends. The CDR3 runs 15 residues.

The chain carries TRBV7-2 and TRBJ2-5; D unclear. V dropped 5 bases and J dropped 2 bases, with 9 bases sitting between them. Germline CDR1 and CDR2: SGHTA and FQGNSA. This CDR3 spans 13 amino acids. The CDR3 nucleotides read TGTGCCAGCAGCCAACAGAGACAAGAGACCCAGTACTTC. Amino acid sequence: CASSQQRQETQYF.

This sequence joins TRBV4-1 and TRBJ2-2; tentative D call: TRBD2 (6 bases). V was cut by 4 bases and J by 3 bases, with 15 bases left in between. Germline CDR1 reads MGHRA; CDR2 reads YSYEKL. The CDR3 runs 16 residues. CDR3 in amino acids: CASSPRAGGYTGELFF. In nucleotides, the CDR3 is TGCGCCAGCAGCCCCCGAGCCGGGGGTTACACCGGGGAGCTGTTTTTT.

The rearrangement links TRBV11-2 to TRBJ2-5, with TRBD2 matching over 8 bases. This CDR3 contains 15 residues. V gave up 2 bases and J gave up 4 bases; unmatched junction bases: 6. CDR1 SGHAT and CDR2 FQNNGV come from the germline V gene. CDR3 nucleotide sequence: TGTGCCAGCAGCTTATTCGCGGGGGGCTCAGAGACCCAGTACTTC. Translating gives CASSLFAGGSETQYF.

V is TRBV5-1 and J is TRBJ1-1; 7 bases map to TRBD1. CDR3 size: 14 residues. Germline assignment: CDR1 SGHRS and CDR2 YFSETQ. Unmatched junction bases numbered 11, after V lost 7 bases and J lost 5 bases. In nucleotides, the CDR3 is TGCGCCAGCCGAACCTTACAGGGGTCGACTGAAGCTTTCTTT. This codes for CASRTLQGSTEAFF.